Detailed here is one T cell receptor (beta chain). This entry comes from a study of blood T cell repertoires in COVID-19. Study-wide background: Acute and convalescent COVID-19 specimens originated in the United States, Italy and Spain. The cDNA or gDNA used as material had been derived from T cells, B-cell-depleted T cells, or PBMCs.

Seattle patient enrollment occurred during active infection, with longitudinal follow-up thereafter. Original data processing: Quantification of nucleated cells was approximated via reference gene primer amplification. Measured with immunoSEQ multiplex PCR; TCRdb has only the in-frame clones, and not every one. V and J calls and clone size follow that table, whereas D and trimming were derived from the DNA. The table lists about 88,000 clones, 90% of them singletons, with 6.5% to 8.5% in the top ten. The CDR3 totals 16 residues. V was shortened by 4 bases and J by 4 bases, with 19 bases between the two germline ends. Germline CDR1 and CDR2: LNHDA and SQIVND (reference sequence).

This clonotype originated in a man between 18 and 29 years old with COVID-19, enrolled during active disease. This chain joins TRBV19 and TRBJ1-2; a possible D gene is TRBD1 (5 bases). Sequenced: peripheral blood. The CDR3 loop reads CASSNPAGLVGYGYTF. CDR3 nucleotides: TGTGCCAGTAGTAACCCCGCAGGGTTGGTCGGCTATGGCTACACCTTC.